This T cell receptor (beta chain) was sequenced in a study of blood T cell repertoires in COVID-19. Overall study: The United States, Italy and Spain provided the acute and convalescent COVID-19 samples. Sample material is recorded as cDNA or gDNA derived from T cells, B-cell-depleted T cells, or PBMCs.

Original handling: Amplification with reference gene primers provided the estimates of nucleated cell counts. Some clones are missing from TCRdb's copy, which holds only in-frame ones; the method was immunoSEQ multiplex PCR. V, J and clone size are those of that table, while D and trimming were read from the DNA. The sample lists around 220,000 clones; 82% were seen once. Germline lookup yields CDR1 LNHDA and CDR2 SQIVND (reference sequence). The CDR3 has 16 amino acids. After removal of 6 bases from V and 4 bases from J, the junction contained 10 bases not matched to a gene. Material: peripheral blood. This chain joins TRBV19 and TRBJ2-3, with 10 positions matching TRBD1. This TCR came from a woman at least 80 years old with active or convalescent COVID-19. DNA for the CDR3: TGTGCCAGTAGCCGGGGACAGGGGATAAATGCAGATACGCAGTATTTT. This encodes CASSRGQGINADTQYF.